Sequencing of this TCR beta chain was carried out in a study of cytomegalovirus exposure and HLA in healthy donors. Remarks on this clone: Its matching antigen is unknown.

Germline loops: CDR1 MNHNS, CDR2 SASEGT. This CDR3 spans 17 amino acids. The V segment lost 3 bases and the J segment 2 bases; nucleotides outside the gene matches: 7. Study observations and caveats: Most subjects had HLA-A and HLA-B alleles reportedly predicted accurately by TCR beta sequences.

This PCR relied on a set of 60 Vbeta primers and 13 Jbeta primers. Method: immunoSEQ multiplex PCR; TCRdb's copy keeps in-frame clones and lacks some. The sample totals 200,000 to 250,000 clones; its top ten clones hold 0.75% to 1%. The chain uses TRBV6-1 and TRBJ2-3; 11 bases map to TRBD2. The receptor was isolated from a woman between 25 and 40 years old in good health and CMV-seropositive. The sample consisted of PBMCs. CDR3 loop: CASSETGTSGNTDTQYF. The CDR3 DNA is TGTGCCAGCAGTGAGACTGGGACTAGCGGAAACACAGATACGCAGTATTTT.